These 25 T cell receptor beta chains came from one sample sequenced in a study of lung T cells in sarcoidosis with Löfgren's syndrome. TCRdb recomputed calls from the reads with MiXCR, one row per CDR3 protein. The table records around 60,000 distinct CDR3 sequences, approximately 21% of them present only once. The source material was CD4+ T cells from PBMCs. The receptor set was obtained from a human donor with sarcoidosis (Löfgren's syndrome or another form), or a control subject (not recorded which).

A word on this clonotype: A much bigger clone sits one base away, suggesting this may be a read error. The chain joins TRBV6-1 to TRBJ1-1; D not resolved. The CDR3 sequence is 14 residues long. Germline V CDR1 and CDR2: MNHNS, SASEGT. Trimming cost V 5 bases and J 4 bases, with 14 bases left between them. The CDR3 sequence: CASSTLSRSTEAFF. Written as DNA, the CDR3 is TGTGCCAGCAGTACTTTAAGCAGGTCCACTGAAGCTTTCTTT.

This clonotype has more than one count but fewer than ten. V usage is TRBV19 and J usage is TRBJ2-2, with D perhaps assigned TRBD1 or TRBD2 (5 bases each). The length of the CDR3 is 15 residues. Trimming took off 10 bases at V and 3 bases at J, with 18 bases between the two ends. CDR1 LNHDA and CDR2 SQIVND come from the germline V gene (reference sequence). DNA of the CDR3: TGTGCCACTAAGTACAGGAGAGGGGACACCGGGGAGCTGTTTTTT. It specifies CATKYRRGDTGELFF.

This clonotype appeared a few times. J is TRBJ2-3 and V is TRBV2, with 9 bases that match TRBD1. The CDR3 length is 15 residues. The germline CDR1 and CDR2 sequences are SNHLY and FYNNEI. V dropped 4 bases and J dropped 1; count of bases not matched to a gene: 3. DNA of the CDR3: TGTGCCAGCAGTGGACAGGGGGTAGGCACAGATACGCAGTATTTT. It codes for CASSGQGVGTDTQYF.

This clonotype was found many times. The V gene is TRBV4-1, the J gene TRBJ2-7, with a possible D match to TRBD1 (6 bases). This CDR3 is built from 14 residues. From germline, CDR1 is MGHRA and CDR2 YSYEKL. Deletions cut 1 base from V and 3 bases from J, with 10 bases between. DNA of the CDR3: TGCGCCAGCAGCCAAGCGGCCAGGGGCTACGAGCAGTACGTC. Encoded protein: CASSQAARGYEQYV.

The rearrangement uses TRBV2 and TRBJ2-3; D might be TRBD1 or TRBD2, each matching 5 bases. The CDR3 length is 11 residues. Germline V lookup: CDR1 SNHLY, CDR2 FYNNEI. Deletions cut 9 bases from V and 14 bases from J, with 18 bases between. The CDR3 region has the DNA TGTGCCAGTGGGGACGGCTTCTCTTGGTATTTT. Its translation is CASGDGFSWYF. The full variable domain, its missing parts supplied by reference TRBV2 and TRBJ2-3, is EPEVTQTPSHQVTQMGQEVILRCVPISNHLYFYWYRQILGQKVEFLVSFYNNEISEKSEIFDDQFSVERPDGSNFTLKIRSTKLEDSAMYFCASGDGFSWYFGPGTRLTVL.

This clonotype was seen a handful of times. The gene calls are TRBV18 and TRBJ2-7; a weak D match, TRBD2 (5 bases). Germline V gives CDR1 KGHSH, CDR2 LQKENI. The CDR3 extends over 14 amino acids. V shed 3 bases and J shed 1 base, with 10 bases lying between them. Here the CDR3 DNA reads TGTGCCAGCTCACCGTCCGGAGGATCCTACGAGCAGTACGTC. Residues: CASSPSGGSYEQYV.

The chain is built from TRBV10-1 and TRBJ2-7; perhaps TRBD1 as D (6 bases). CDR1 and CDR2 from the germline V gene are WNHNN and SYGVQD (reference sequence). The CDR3 loop spans 19 amino acids. The CDR3 nucleotides are TGCGCCAGCAGTGAGGACCCGGGCGCGAGGAGGAATGGGGGACACGAGCGGTACGTC. Amino acids: CASSEDPGARRNGGHERYV.

V gene TRBV6-2 or TRBV6-3 combines with J gene TRBJ1-2; perhaps TRBD1 as D (6 bases). CDR1 and CDR2 from the germline V gene are MNHEY and SVGEGT. The V end was cut by 6 bases, the J end by 4 bases, with 36 bases between. CDR3 length equals 21 residues. CDR3 nucleotides: TGTGCCAGCAGCGACGTAGGTATCTCTCGGGACATCGGAAAAGCTAGCTATGGCTACACCTTC. This translates into CASSDVGISRDIGKASYGYTF.

This chain connects TRBV2 to TRBJ2-7; D is possibly TRBD2 (6 bases). Per germline, CDR1 SNHLY and CDR2 FYNNEI. The CDR3 is 15 amino acids. V was shortened by 4 bases and J by 7 bases, with 20 bases between the two germline ends. The CDR3 nucleotides read TGTGCCAGCAGTGGAACGGGAGAGTATTCGGGGGAGCAGTACTTC. It codes for CASSGTGEYSGEQYF.

This clonotype was observed at least ten times. This chain joins TRBV6-1 and TRBJ1-5; D remains unclear. V was trimmed by 6 bases and J by 0 bases, leaving 12 bases between them. The CDR3 is 15 residues long. CDR1 is MNHNS, CDR2 SASEGT, per germline. The CDR3 is CASRPYSYSNQPQHF. CDR3 DNA sequence: TGTGCCAGCAGGCCCTACAGCTATAGCAATCAGCCCCAGCATTTT.

This clonotype was counted at least ten times. The rearrangement links TRBV6-1 to TRBJ1-4; TRBD1 matches at 9 bases. The CDR3 has 14 amino acids. Germline CDR1 is MNHNS and CDR2 is SASEGT. V was clipped by 6 bases and J by 8 bases; unmatched bases: 7. Here the CDR3 DNA reads TGTGCCAGCAGCCGGGGACAGGGACTCGAAAAACTGTTTTTT. Amino acid sequence: CASSRGQGLEKLFF.

The rearrangement uses TRBV5-1 and TRBJ2-7, with D unresolved. The V end lost 7 bases, the J end lost 6 bases, and 11 bases lay between the germline ends. CDR1 and CDR2 (germline): SGHRS, YFSETQ. This CDR3 has 11 residues. CDR3: CASVPVCEQYV. CDR3 bases: TGCGCCAGCGTACCCGTGTGCGAGCAGTACGTC.

This clonotype turned up a few times. The rearrangement uses TRBV12-3 or TRBV12-4 and TRBJ2-7; 10 nucleotides line up with TRBD1. V gave up 4 bases and J gave up 1 base; unmatched junction bases: 10. The CDR3 contains 17 residues. CDR3 DNA: TGTGCCAGCAGTTCCGATCTATGGGACAGGGGATCCTACGAGCAGTACTTC. Its protein is CASSSDLWDRGSYEQYF.

This clonotype was detected a few times. The chain couples TRBV10-3 to TRBJ2-7; TRBD1 matches 9 bases. Germline V lookup: CDR1 ENHRY, CDR2 SYGVKD. This CDR3 is 16 amino acids long. V lost 0 bases, J lost 2 bases, and 5 bases stayed unmatched. The CDR3 reads CAISESGTGTPYEQYF. The CDR3 DNA is TGTGCCATCAGTGAGTCGGGGACAGGGACCCCCTACGAGCAGTACTTC.

The chain employs TRBV7-2 and TRBJ2-7; D may be TRBD1 or TRBD2 (5 bases each). CDR3 length equals 15 residues. Germline lookup yields CDR1 SGHTA and CDR2 FQGNSA. V gave up 5 bases and J gave up 4 bases, with 18 bases separating them. DNA for the CDR3: TGTGCCAGCAGCGAGGGGCCGGGACGGTTATACGAGCAGTACTTC. This translates into CASSEGPGRLYEQYF.

CDR3 in DNA: TGCAGTGCTAGCCGAATGGGGCGGGGGGGCACAGATACGCAGTATTTT. This encodes CSASRMGRGGTDTQYF. This chain connects TRBV20-1 to TRBJ2-3; 8 bases match TRBD2. The J segment lost 1 base and the V segment lost 3 bases, leaving 9 bases of the junction unmatched. The germline CDR1 and CDR2 sequences are DFQATT and SNEGSKA (reference sequence). The CDR3 has 16 residues.

For this clonotype: Since a much larger clone is just one base distant, this may be a read error. The chain couples TRBV2 to TRBJ2-3, with D perhaps TRBD2 (8 bases). Germline-derived CDR1 and CDR2 are SNHLY and FYNNEI. The CDR3 consists of 12 residues. Here the CDR3 reads CASNSGTDMQYF. In DNA, the CDR3 is TGTGCCAGCAATAGCGGGACAGATATGCAGTATTTT.

The table lists this clonotype with a few counts. The chain couples TRBV7-2 to TRBJ1-3, with D perhaps matching TRBD1 (6 bases). V dropped 1 base and J dropped 2 bases, with 12 bases sitting between them. Germline CDR1 and CDR2: SGHTA and FQGNSA. The CDR3 is 16 amino acids. The DNA for the CDR3 is TGTGCCAGCAGCTTAGGGGGTCACAGGGCTGGAAACACCATATATTTT. Translating gives CASSLGGHRAGNTIYF.

This clonotype was detected only a few times. The rearrangement links TRBV20-1 to TRBJ2-7; D may match TRBD1 or TRBD2 (5 bases each). Germline assignment: CDR1 DFQATT and CDR2 SNEGSKA (reference sequence). This CDR3 has 11 residues. Trimming stripped 3 bases from V and 6 bases from J, with 9 bases between. The CDR3 DNA reads as TGCAGTGCTAGTATTGGGGGCGAGCAGTACTTC. It codes for CSASIGGEQYF.

The chain combines TRBV20-1 with TRBJ1-1; D gene uncertain. The CDR3 extends over 14 amino acids. The germline CDR1 and CDR2 sequences are DFQATT and SNEGSKA (reference sequence). Here the CDR3 reads CSLKREGPNTEAFF. DNA for the CDR3: TGCAGCCTCAAGAGGGAGGGCCCGAACACTGAAGCTTTCTTT.

The rearrangement links TRBV2 to TRBJ1-2; no firm D call. This CDR3 is 11 amino acids long. CDR1 is SNHLY and CDR2 is FYNNEI in the germline V gene. V was trimmed by 8 bases and J by 8 bases, leaving 12 bases between them. CDR3 loop: CASRPAKGYTF. In DNA form, the CDR3 reads TGTGCCAGCCGTCCAGCGAAGGGCTACACCTTC.

Points on this clonotype: Being one base from a much bigger clone, this may be a read error. This rearrangement joins TRBV20-1 to TRBJ2-1, with TRBD1 as a possible D gene (5 bases). Germline values: CDR1 DFQATT, CDR2 SNEGSKA (reference sequence). This CDR3 has 12 amino acids. The CDR3 is CSANKATVERFF. The CDR3 nucleotides read TGCAGTGCTAATAAGGCGACAGTCGAGCGGTTCTTC.

This clonotype appeared a few times. The chain employs TRBV2 and TRBJ2-2; D gene ambiguous. This CDR3 comprises 14 residues. Germline V gene lookup returns CDR1 SNHLY and CDR2 FYNNEI. V was shortened by 6 bases and J by 4 bases, with 12 bases between the two germline ends. The CDR3 DNA reads TGTGCCAGCAGGGGCAAGCTCGGCACCGGGGAGCTGTTTTTT. Protein product: CASRGKLGTGELFF.

Note on this clonotype: A junction end diverges from the germline sequence, so it may reflect a read error. The rearrangement links TRBV29-1 to TRBJ2-1; TRBD1 agrees at 7 bases. The CDR3 sequence is 14 residues long. Germline-derived CDR1 and CDR2 are SQVTM and ANQGSEA. CDR3 nucleotide sequence: TGCATCGTTGAGAAGGGGGCAACCTACAATGAGCAGTTCTTC. This gives the protein CIVEKGATYNEQFF.

This clonotype was recorded many times. The chain employs TRBV7-2 and TRBJ2-7, with TRBD1 identical over 11 bases. CDR1 SGHTA and CDR2 FQGNSA come from the germline V gene. This CDR3 is 16 amino acids long. V was clipped by 1 base and J by 2 bases; unmatched bases: 4. In nucleotides, the CDR3 is TGTGCCAGCAGCTTAGGGACAGGGGGCTTGCCCTACGAGCAGTACTTC. It specifies CASSLGTGGLPYEQYF.